The rows below give T cell receptor beta chains drawn from one sample of a study of T-cell reconstitution after alpha-beta-depleted transplantation in children. TCRdb processed the PCR reads anew with MiXCR; each CDR3 protein has one entry. The data contain 120,000 or so distinct CDR3 sequences, about 23% of them seen just once; the ten biggest clones take up over 9.5%. The input for sequencing was PBMCs, mostly from graft donor cells, taken 180 days after TCRalphabeta/CD19-depleted stem cell transplant. Receptors were obtained from a male patient under 10 years old who had a stem cell transplant for chronic granulomatous disease, so the T cells may come from the graft donor. Both conserved end residues are part of each CDR3. A D gene is named only where the DNA matches it firmly. Not all rows give a size; the values are once, few, many and, for expanded clones, a class.

v_gene	j_gene	abundance	d_gene	CDR3aa	CDR3nt
TRBV4-3	TRBJ1-2	once	-	CASSQDLGVFGYTF	TGCGCCAGCAGCCAAGATTTGGGGGTCTTTGGCTACACCTTC
TRBV12-3/TRBV12-4	TRBJ2-2	many	TRBD1	CASSLRDRNTGELFF	TGTGCCAGCAGTTTAAGGGACAGGAACACCGGGGAGCTGTTTTTT
TRBV6-4	TRBJ1-5	-	-	CASSITGTSNQPQHF	TGTGCCAGCAGTATCACAGGGACTAGCAATCAGCCCCAGCATTTT
TRBV9	TRBJ2-1	few	TRBD2	CASSVSGGAQNEQFF	TGTGCCAGCAGCGTTAGCGGGGGGGCCCAAAATGAGCAGTTCTTC
TRBV12-3/TRBV12-4	TRBJ2-3	few	-	CASSLGPAGTDTQYF	TGTGCCAGCAGTTTGGGGCCTGCCGGCACAGATACGCAGTATTTT
TRBV12-3/TRBV12-4	TRBJ2-7	-	TRBD2	CASSPSSPGLAGASYEQYF	TGTGCCAGCAGCCCTAGTAGCCCGGGACTAGCGGGAGCCTCCTACGAGCAGTACTTC
TRBV5-6	TRBJ2-3	-	-	CAMRPILMQTDTQYF	TGTGCCATGCGCCCTATCCTGATGCAGACAGATACGCAGTATTTT
TRBV6-5	TRBJ2-1	-	-	CASSYMAGSYNEQFF	TGTGCCAGCAGTTACATGGCGGGCTCCTACAATGAGCAGTTCTTC
TRBV20-1	TRBJ2-7	many	-	CSARDPVYEQYF	TGCAGTGCTAGAGATCCCGTTTACGAGCAGTACTTC
TRBV6-2/TRBV6-3	TRBJ2-1	many	TRBD2	CASSSPGLGRYEQFF	TGTGCCAGCAGTTCACCGGGACTAGGACGATATGAGCAGTTCTTC
TRBV12-3/TRBV12-4	TRBJ1-6	many	-	CASSFGSPLHF	TGTGCCAGCAGTTTCGGTTCACCCCTCCACTTT
TRBV20-1	TRBJ2-2	many	-	CSARPQGRWTGELFF	TGCAGTGCTAGACCGCAGGGGCGCTGGACCGGGGAGCTGTTTTTT
TRBV7-2	TRBJ2-5	-	-	CASSLLGGSETQYF	TGTGCCAGCAGCCTCCTCGGGGGCTCCGAGACCCAGTACTTC
TRBV10-3	TRBJ2-3	many	-	CAISGQEGDTQYF	TGTGCCATCAGCGGACAGGAGGGTGATACGCAGTATTTT
TRBV29-1	TRBJ2-1	many	TRBD2	CSVEEGRTSDNEQFF	TGCAGCGTTGAAGAGGGTAGGACTAGCGACAATGAGCAGTTCTTC
TRBV5-5	TRBJ2-3	many	TRBD2	CASSFSLAGGTIDTQYF	TGTGCCAGCAGCTTCTCCCTAGCGGGAGGTACTATAGATACGCAGTATTTT
TRBV3-1	TRBJ2-7	-	-	CASSRGAGYEQYF	TGTGCCAGCAGCCGCGGGGCAGGCTACGAGCAGTACTTC
TRBV12-3/TRBV12-4	TRBJ2-3	many	TRBD1	CASSFPTGTGGKRDTDTQYF	TGTGCCAGCAGTTTCCCAACCGGGACAGGGGGCAAGAGGGACACAGATACGCAGTATTTT
TRBV29-1	TRBJ2-7	many	-	CSVTWGAYEQYF	TGCAGCGTAACCTGGGGGGCCTACGAGCAGTACTTC
TRBV21-1	TRBJ2-2	-	-	CASSVLGNTGELFF	TGTGCCAGCAGCGTATTGGGGAACACCGGGGAGCTGTTTTTT
TRBV6-5	TRBJ2-1	few	TRBD2	CASSYSRTSKYEQFF	TGTGCCAGCAGTTACTCGAGGACTAGTAAATATGAGCAGTTCTTC
TRBV7-6	TRBJ2-1	-	TRBD2	CASSLARRVASGYNEQFF	TGTGCCAGCAGCTTAGCTCGTCGCGTGGCTAGCGGTTACAATGAGCAGTTCTTC
TRBV18	TRBJ2-7	once	-	CASSPSHPYEQYF	TGTGCCAGCTCCCCATCCCACCCCTACGAGCAGTACTTC
TRBV5-1	TRBJ2-3	-	-	CASRYGADATDTQYF	TGCGCCAGCAGATACGGAGCTGATGCGACAGATACGCAGTATTTT
TRBV20-1	TRBJ2-7	many	TRBD1	CSARLDRGPYEQYF	TGCAGTGCTAGGTTGGACAGGGGGCCCTACGAGCAGTACTTC
TRBV12-3/TRBV12-4	TRBJ2-2	-	-	CASRPGRTGELFF	TGTGCCAGCAGACCGGGACGCACCGGGGAGCTGTTTTTT
TRBV5-1	TRBJ1-1	-	-	CASSLGSRASMNTEAFF	TGCGCCAGCAGCTTGGGATCCAGGGCCTCCATGAACACTGAAGCTTTCTTT
TRBV12-3/TRBV12-4	TRBJ2-7	-	TRBD1	CASSDWDSPYEQYF	TGTGCCAGCAGTGACTGGGACAGCCCTTACGAGCAGTACTTC
TRBV5-6	TRBJ2-2	-	-	CASKRTGSGELFF	TGTGCCAGCAAACGAACAGGGTCCGGGGAGCTGTTTTTT
TRBV29-1	TRBJ2-1	many	-	CSVAYNEQFF	TGCAGCGTCGCATACAATGAGCAGTTCTTC
TRBV18	TRBJ2-2	-	-	CASSPLGTGELFF	TGTGCCAGCTCACCGTTGGGAACCGGGGAGCTGTTTTTT
TRBV12-3/TRBV12-4	TRBJ1-2	few	-	CASSPQGTYGYTF	TGTGCCAGCAGTCCACAGGGCACCTATGGCTACACCTTC
TRBV6-5	TRBJ2-1	many	TRBD1	CASRTGQGRDNEQFF	TGTGCCAGCAGGACGGGACAGGGTCGAGACAATGAGCAGTTCTTC
TRBV5-5	TRBJ2-7	-	-	CASSLLGASYEQYF	TGTGCCAGCAGCTTGTTAGGGGCCTCCTACGAGCAGTACTTC
TRBV6-5	TRBJ2-7	many	-	CASSVDRYEQYF	TGTGCCAGCAGTGTGGATCGCTACGAGCAGTACTTC